This T cell receptor (beta chain) was sequenced in a study of T cell responses to AZD1222 COVID-19 vaccine. Whole-study results and caveats: Clonal diversity was possibly underestimated, and white British individuals and females predominated among donors. Distributed over spike, vaccine-associated CD4 TCRs predominated at 160-218 and 743-854. Samples come after the peak T cell response, not at day 14.

Second doses at about 4 or about 12 weeks were pooled. Points on this clone: The antigen remains unidentified.

The table came from immunoSEQ multiplex PCR; TCRdb's copy has only in-frame clones and leaves some out. Of about 160,000 clones in the sample, approximately 94% were seen once. Germline V gene sequence: CDR1 MNHNS, CDR2 SASEGT. With 3 bases removed from V and 0 bases from J, the gap between germline ends came to 8 bases. The CDR3 has 14 amino acids. The sequencing used peripheral blood, collected 28 days after the second AZD1222 dose. The source of this sequence is an adult who received the AZD1222 COVID-19 vaccine. This chain connects TRBV6-1 to TRBJ1-2; D is undetermined. The CDR3 nucleotides are TGTGCCAGCAGTGAGACCCGAGCTAACTATGGCTACACCTTC. Amino acids: CASSETRANYGYTF.